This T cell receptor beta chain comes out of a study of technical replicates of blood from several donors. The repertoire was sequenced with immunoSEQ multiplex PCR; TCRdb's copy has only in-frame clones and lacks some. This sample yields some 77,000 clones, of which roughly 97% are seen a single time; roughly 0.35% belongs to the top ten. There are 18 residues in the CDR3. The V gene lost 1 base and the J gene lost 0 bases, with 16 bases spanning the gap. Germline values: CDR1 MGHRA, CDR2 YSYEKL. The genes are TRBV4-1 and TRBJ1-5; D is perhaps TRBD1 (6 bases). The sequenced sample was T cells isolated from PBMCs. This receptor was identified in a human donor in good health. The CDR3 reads CASSQAPPRGYSNQPQHF. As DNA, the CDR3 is TGCGCCAGCAGCCAAGCTCCTCCCAGGGGCTATAGCAATCAGCCCCAGCATTTT.